The 29 T cell receptor beta chains below all came from one sample that was sequenced in a study of beta chain features in type 1 diabetes (dated by TCRdb to the late 2010s). The library was produced with the immunoSEQ multiplex PCR assay. The entire isolated RNA was reverse transcribed using the High Capacity cDNA Reverse Transcription Kit, and thus expressed TCRB transcripts were sequenced. The immuneACCESS repertoire file appears here via TCRdb, limited to in-frame rearrangements. These files lack a portion of the clones; in checked studies, under half of the deficit traces to unresolved V genes, and the cause of the others is not known. Counted in this sample were about 230,000 clones; over 8.5% of them appeared once. The ten largest clones add up to around 0.037% of the sample. Sequenced input: naive CD4+ T cells from blood. The cell subset or site label, read with the paper, signifies: true naive CD4+ T cells. These receptor sequences come from a woman between 18 and 30 years old in good health.

V gene TRBV6-5 combines with J gene TRBJ2-7; D possibly corresponds to TRBD1 (5 bases). The CDR3 totals 15 residues. In germline, CDR1 is MNHEY, CDR2 SVGAGI. V was clipped by 4 bases and J by 5 bases, with 18 bases between them. The CDR3 DNA reads TGTGCCAGCAGTTCACAGGTAGAGGAACCCCACGAGCAGTACTTC. Encoded protein: CASSSQVEEPHEQYF.

V and J are TRBV5-6 and TRBJ2-7; tentatively, D is TRBD1 (6 bases). The CDR3 runs to 15 residues. Looked up from germline, CDR1 is SGHDT and CDR2 is YYEEEE. The V and J ends lost 2 bases and 5 bases respectively, with 17 bases between them. The CDR3 loop is CASSFPGAGVNEQYF. In nucleotides, the CDR3 is TGTGCCAGCAGCTTTCCAGGGGCAGGGGTGAACGAGCAGTACTTC.

This clone turned up a few times. The chain is built from TRBV5-1 and TRBJ2-1; 11 nucleotides line up with TRBD2. This CDR3 spans 16 amino acids. The V gene's germline CDR1 is SGHRS and CDR2 YFSETQ. V was clipped by 4 bases and J by 6 bases; unmatched bases: 9. CDR3 nucleotides: TGCGCCAGCAGCCCTCTCCTTAGCGGGGGGGCCAATGAGCAGTTCTTC. As protein: CASSPLLSGGANEQFF.

A few counts support this clone. This chain links TRBV29-1 with TRBJ1-1; 7 bases agree with TRBD1. The germline CDR1 and CDR2 sequences are SQVTM and ANQGSEA. After removal of 5 bases from V and 0 bases from J, the junction contained 12 bases not matched to a gene. The CDR3 loop spans 16 amino acids. The CDR3 region is CSVFGSGGIMNTEAFF. The CDR3 DNA reads as TGCAGCGTTTTCGGGTCAGGGGGAATAATGAACACTGAAGCTTTCTTT.

The chain employs TRBV9 and TRBJ1-2, with D perhaps TRBD1 (5 bases). Trimming shortened V by 2 bases and J by 4 bases, and 12 bases separated the two germline ends. Germline lookup yields CDR1 SGDLS and CDR2 YYNGEE. The CDR3 has 14 residues. CDR3 protein: CASSVEDRAYGYTF. Here the CDR3 DNA reads TGTGCCAGCAGCGTCGAAGACAGAGCCTATGGCTACACCTTC.

The chain has TRBV27 and TRBJ2-7, with 12 bases lining up with TRBD2. CDR1 is MNHEY and CDR2 is SMNVEV in the germline V gene (reference sequence). V trimming: 4 bases; J trimming: 7 bases; junction bases outside the gene matches: 11. CDR3 length equals 16 residues. This CDR3 reads CASSSIRLAGAGEQYF. DNA for the CDR3: TGTGCCAGCAGTTCCATACGACTAGCGGGAGCAGGGGAGCAGTACTTC.

The chain combines TRBV30 with TRBJ1-4, with D uncertain. Germline lookup yields CDR1 GTSNPN and CDR2 SVGIG (reference sequence). Between the trimmed V and J ends, which lost 0 bases and 5 bases, there was a span of 7 bases. CDR3 length: 13 amino acids. Here the CDR3 reads CAWSVLQNEKLFF. DNA for the CDR3: TGTGCCTGGAGTGTACTCCAAAATGAAAAACTGTTTTTT.

This clone has just a few counts. This chain joins TRBV2 and TRBJ1-1; TRBD1 aligns across 9 bases. CDR1 and CDR2 (germline): SNHLY, FYNNEI. V dropped 7 bases and J dropped 4; count of bases not matched to a gene: 7. The CDR3 consists of 14 residues. The CDR3 coding sequence is TGTGCCAGCATGGGGACAGGGAGGGGCACTGAAGCTTTCTTT. As protein: CASMGTGRGTEAFF. Variable domain in full (rest from reference TRBV2 and TRBJ1-1): EPEVTQTPSHQVTQMGQEVILRCVPISNHLYFYWYRQILGQKVEFLVSFYNNEISEKSEIFDDQFSVERPDGSNFTLKIRSTKLEDSAMYFCASMGTGRGTEAFFGQGTRLTVV.

This clone has a handful of counts. The chain is built from TRBV10-3 and TRBJ2-1; maybe TRBD2 (6 bases). V lost 0 bases and J 3 bases, leaving 6 bases between the germline ends. There are 14 residues in the CDR3. In germline, CDR1 is ENHRY, CDR2 SYGVKD. The CDR3 loop is CAISESRDYNEQFF. In nucleotides, the CDR3 is TGTGCCATCAGTGAGTCGCGGGACTACAATGAGCAGTTCTTC.

J is TRBJ2-5 and V is TRBV2, with TRBD2 matching 7 bases. There are 14 residues in the CDR3. The ends lost 7 bases at V and 2 bases at J; junction bases unmatched: 7. Germline assignment: CDR1 SNHLY and CDR2 FYNNEI. Here the CDR3 DNA reads TGTGCCAGCATTGGGGGGGGGAGACAAGAGACCCAGTACTTC. Its protein is CASIGGGRQETQYF.

The rearrangement links TRBV6-1 to TRBJ1-1; 8 positions agree with TRBD1. This CDR3 region has 14 residues. J gave up 7 bases and V 4 bases, and 8 bases lay outside the gene matches. The V gene's germline CDR1 is MNHNS and CDR2 SASEGT. CDR3 sequence reads: CASSGGRGRIEAFF. The CDR3 DNA follows: TGTGCCAGCAGTGGGGGCAGGGGGCGTATTGAAGCTTTCTTT.

The rearrangement joins TRBV28 to TRBJ2-2, with 8 bases lining up with TRBD2. After removal of 6 bases from V and 4 bases from J, the junction contained 7 bases not matched to a gene. The CDR3 loop spans 15 amino acids. Germline CDR1 MDHEN, CDR2 SYDVKM. The CDR3 DNA sequence: TGTGCCAGCAGGAAGGGCGGGGGGCCCACCGGGGAGCTGTTTTTT. Encoded protein: CASRKGGGPTGELFF.

This clone was observed a few times. The chain uses TRBV10-3 and TRBJ1-1; D uncertain. Germline V gene sequence: CDR1 ENHRY, CDR2 SYGVKD. V was cut by 6 bases and J by 3 bases, with 8 bases left in between. This CDR3 region has 12 residues. CDR3 in amino acids: CAIRGSDTEAFF. For the CDR3, the DNA is TGTGCCATCAGGGGGAGCGACACTGAAGCTTTCTTT.

The V gene is TRBV5-1, the J gene TRBJ2-7; 8 bases are a match to TRBD1. V dropped 0 bases and J dropped 7; count of bases not matched to a gene: 12. The V gene's germline CDR1 is SGHRS and CDR2 YFSETQ. This CDR3 has 16 residues. This chain's CDR3 is CASSLAPFGQGREQYF. CDR3 nucleotides: TGCGCCAGCAGCTTGGCCCCATTTGGACAGGGAAGAGAGCAGTACTTC. Combining the CDR3 with reference TRBV5-1 and TRBJ2-7 gives the whole variable domain KAGVTQTPRYLIKTRGQQVTLSCSPISGHRSVSWYQQTPGQGLQFLFEYFSETQRNKGNFPGRFSGRQFSNSRSEMNVSTLELGDSALYLCASSLAPFGQGREQYFGPGTRLTVT.

The table lists this clone with a few counts. The chain has TRBV18 and TRBJ2-3, with D unresolved. Trimming shortened V by 2 bases and J by 3 bases, and 3 bases separated the two germline ends. This CDR3 is 12 amino acids long. The germline CDR1 and CDR2 sequences are KGHSH and LQKENI. The CDR3: CASSPATDTQYF. The CDR3 nucleotides are TGTGCCAGCTCACCAGCGACAGATACGCAGTATTTT. Drawing the rest from reference TRBV18 and TRBJ2-3, the complete variable domain is NAGVMQNPRHLVRRRGQEARLRCSPMKGHSHVYWYRQLPEEGLKFMVYLQKENIIDESGMPKERFSAEFPKEGPSILRIQQVVRGDSAAYFCASSPATDTQYFGPGTRLTVL.

This clone was found a few times. The chain couples TRBV6-5 to TRBJ1-1, with D uncertain. Trimming took off 7 bases at V and 0 bases at J, with 12 bases between the two ends. CDR1 and CDR2 (germline): MNHEY, SVGAGI. This CDR3 contains 14 residues. The CDR3 sequence: CASTIGGMNTEAFF. The CDR3 DNA is TGTGCCAGCACCATCGGCGGAATGAACACTGAAGCTTTCTTT.

This clone has only a few counts. The V call is TRBV19, the J call TRBJ2-4; the D gene is possibly TRBD2 (5 bases). The CDR3 is made up of 16 amino acids. V shed 11 bases and J shed 3 bases, with 23 bases lying between them. Germline CDR1 reads LNHDA; CDR2 reads SQIVND (reference sequence). CDR3: CASLPGSGRSKNIQYF. CDR3 nucleotides: TGTGCCTCCTTACCAGGCAGCGGACGAAGCAAAAACATTCAGTACTTC.

This clone was counted only a few times. The chain combines TRBV7-2 with TRBJ1-2; 9 positions agree with TRBD1. The CDR3 consists of 15 residues. J was trimmed by 7 bases and V by 4 bases; bases with no gene match: 10. Per the germline V gene, CDR1 is SGHTA and CDR2 is FQGNSA. CDR3 protein: CASSYRRQGVGGYTF. DNA of the CDR3: TGTGCCAGCAGCTATAGGCGACAGGGGGTCGGTGGCTACACCTTC.

This sequence joins TRBV27 and TRBJ2-7, with 16 bases identical to TRBD2. The CDR3 totals 18 residues. CDR1 and CDR2 from the germline V gene are MNHEY and SMNVEV (reference sequence). The J segment lost 2 bases and the V segment lost 3 bases, leaving 7 bases of the junction unmatched. CDR3 sequence (DNA): TGTGCCAGCAGTTTTTTGGGACTAGCGGGAGGGAACGCCTACGAGCAGTACTTC. Its translation: CASSFLGLAGGNAYEQYF.

This clone was picked up a small number of times. V is TRBV15 and J is TRBJ2-1; 9 positions agree with TRBD2. Germline V gene lookup returns CDR1 LNHNV and CDR2 YYDKDF (reference sequence). The CDR3 has 17 amino acids. Losses at the gene ends were 3 bases for V and 4 bases for J; bases not matched to a gene: 10. This CDR3 reads CATSRGGTSTHYNEQFF. The DNA of the CDR3 is TGTGCCACCAGCAGGGGCGGGACTAGCACACATTACAATGAGCAGTTCTTC.

The V gene is TRBV30, the J gene TRBJ2-4; no clear D gene. This CDR3 has 16 residues. CDR1 and CDR2 from the germline V gene are GTSNPN and SVGIG (reference sequence). V lost 1 base, J lost 0 bases, and 13 bases lay in between. CDR3 region: CAWSGVGVLAKNIQYF. CDR3 sequence (DNA): TGTGCCTGGAGTGGGGTCGGAGTACTAGCCAAAAACATTCAGTACTTC.

This clone occurred a few times. The rearrangement joins TRBV6-1 to TRBJ2-3; D uncertain. CDR1 and CDR2 (germline): MNHNS, SASEGT. Trimming pared 6 bases from V and 7 bases from J, leaving 14 bases between. The CDR3 totals 13 residues. CDR3 nucleotide sequence: TGTGCCAGCAGCTTAGGCCCAACTAATACGCAGTATTTT. Its protein is CASSLGPTNTQYF.

This clone was recorded a few times. This sample also contains other DNA sequences that code for the same CDR3. The chain has TRBV11-2 and TRBJ2-7, with 10 bases identical to TRBD2. The CDR3 has 16 amino acids. Trimming took 1 base from V and 7 from J; bases not matched to a gene: 10. Germline assignment: CDR1 SGHAT and CDR2 FQNNGV. CDR3 loop: CASSLAPAGAGGEQYF. CDR3 nucleotide sequence: TGTGCCAGCAGCTTAGCCCCGGCGGGAGCGGGGGGGGAGCAGTACTTC.

The rearrangement links TRBV28 to TRBJ2-2; 7 nucleotides agree with TRBD2. The V segment lost 5 bases and the J segment 8 bases; nucleotides outside the gene matches: 5. This CDR3 comprises 13 residues. Germline V gene data show CDR1 as MDHEN and CDR2 as SYDVKM. The CDR3 reads CASSPGGSGELFF. The CDR3 coding sequence is TGTGCCAGCAGTCCGGGGGGTTCGGGGGAGCTGTTTTTT.

The rearrangement uses TRBV2 and TRBJ1-6; perhaps TRBD1 as D (6 bases). CDR1 is SNHLY, CDR2 FYNNEI, per germline. Trimming stripped 3 bases from V and 9 bases from J, with 15 bases between. This CDR3 comprises 15 residues. CDR3 residues: CASSDDGQSGSPLHF. The DNA of the CDR3 is TGTGCCAGCAGTGATGACGGACAGTCGGGTTCACCCCTCCACTTT. The full variable domain, with the rest looked up from reference TRBV2 and TRBJ1-6, is EPEVTQTPSHQVTQMGQEVILRCVPISNHLYFYWYRQILGQKVEFLVSFYNNEISEKSEIFDDQFSVERPDGSNFTLKIRSTKLEDSAMYFCASSDDGQSGSPLHFGNGTRLTVT.

This chain links TRBV7-2 with TRBJ2-3; D is possibly TRBD1 (7 bases). Per germline, CDR1 SGHTA and CDR2 FQGNSA. V dropped 1 base and J dropped 4 bases, with 21 bases sitting between them. This CDR3 contains 18 residues. The CDR3 DNA follows: TGTGCCAGCAGCTTAGTGCTAGGCAGGGGGAGGTCAGCAGATACGCAGTATTTT. It yields the protein CASSLVLGRGRSADTQYF.

The CDR3 is CASSSVGGWGNQPQHF. The CDR3 DNA reads TGTGCCAGCAGTTCCGTCGGGGGTTGGGGCAATCAGCCCCAGCATTTT. The V and J genes are TRBV27 and TRBJ1-5; the D gene is possibly TRBD1 (5 bases). Trimming removed 4 bases at V and 2 bases at J, with 15 bases between. This CDR3 contains 16 residues. Germline V CDR1 and CDR2: MNHEY, SMNVEV (reference sequence).

The rearrangement links TRBV29-1 to TRBJ2-5; a possible D gene is TRBD2 (7 bases). The V gene lost 5 bases and the J gene lost 5 bases, with 15 bases spanning the gap. The CDR3 runs to 13 residues. Germline V lookup: CDR1 SQVTM, CDR2 ANQGSEA. The CDR3: CSVNRVGGETQYF. DNA for the CDR3: TGCAGCGTTAACAGGGTGGGAGGGGAGACCCAGTACTTC.

The chain couples TRBV15 to TRBJ1-4; D possibly corresponds to TRBD1 (5 bases). The germline V and J ends were trimmed by 1 base and 9 bases, with 6 bases remaining between them. The germline V gene encodes CDR1 LNHNV and CDR2 YYDKDF (reference sequence). The CDR3 is 12 residues long. CDR3 loop: CATSRVGQKLFF. The CDR3, as DNA: TGTGCCACCAGCAGAGTGGGGCAAAAACTGTTTTTT.